The clone carrying this TCR beta chain was detected once. The data stem from a study of blood T cell repertoires in COVID-19. Study details: From T cells, B-cell-depleted T cells, or PBMCs came the material, which was cDNA or gDNA.

In the source study's methods: Amplification from reference gene primers served as the basis for estimated nucleated cell counts. Generated by immunoSEQ multiplex PCR, the TCRdb table keeps only in-frame clones and is missing some. That table furnishes V, J and clone size, whereas the DNA furnished D and trimming. The sample has about 18,000 clones, around nine tenths seen once. V was clipped by 3 bases and J by 4 bases; unmatched bases: 2. This CDR3 spans 13 amino acids. The V gene's germline CDR1 is SGHTA and CDR2 FQGNSA. The receptor comes from a man in his forties or fifties with active COVID-19. The chain is built from TRBV7-2 and TRBJ2-7; 8 bases match TRBD1. The sample consisted of peripheral blood. The CDR3 is CASSLQGAYEQYF. CDR3 sequence (DNA): TGTGCCAGCAGCTTGCAGGGGGCTTACGAGCAGTACTTC.